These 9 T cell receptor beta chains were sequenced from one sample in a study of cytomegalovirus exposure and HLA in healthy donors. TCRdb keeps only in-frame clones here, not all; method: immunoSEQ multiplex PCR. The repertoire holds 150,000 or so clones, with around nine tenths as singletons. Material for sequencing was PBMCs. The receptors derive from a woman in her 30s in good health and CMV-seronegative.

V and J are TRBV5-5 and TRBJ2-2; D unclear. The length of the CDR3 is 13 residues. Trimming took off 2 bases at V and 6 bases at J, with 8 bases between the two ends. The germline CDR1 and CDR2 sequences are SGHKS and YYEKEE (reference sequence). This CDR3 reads CASSLSLAGELFF. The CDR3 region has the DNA TGTGCCAGCAGCTTATCTCTCGCCGGGGAGCTGTTTTTT.

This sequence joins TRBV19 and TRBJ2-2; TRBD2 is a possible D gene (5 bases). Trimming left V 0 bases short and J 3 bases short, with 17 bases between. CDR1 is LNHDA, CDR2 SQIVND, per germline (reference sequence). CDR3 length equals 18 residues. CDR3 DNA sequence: TGTGCCAGTAGTATAGATGGGTCGGGGAATCAGTACACCGGGGAGCTGTTTTTT. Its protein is CASSIDGSGNQYTGELFF. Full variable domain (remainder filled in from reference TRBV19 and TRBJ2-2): DGGITQSPKYLFRKEGQNVTLSCEQNLNHDAMYWYRQDPGQGLRLIYYSQIVNDFQKGDIAEGYSVSREKKESFPLTVTSAQKNPTAFYLCASSIDGSGNQYTGELFFGEGSRLTVL.

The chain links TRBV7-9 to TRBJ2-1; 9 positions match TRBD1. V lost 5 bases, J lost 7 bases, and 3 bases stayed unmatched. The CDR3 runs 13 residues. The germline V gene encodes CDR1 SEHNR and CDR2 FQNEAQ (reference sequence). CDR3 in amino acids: CASSQTGGNEQFF. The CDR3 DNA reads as TGTGCCAGCAGCCAGACAGGGGGGAATGAGCAGTTCTTC.

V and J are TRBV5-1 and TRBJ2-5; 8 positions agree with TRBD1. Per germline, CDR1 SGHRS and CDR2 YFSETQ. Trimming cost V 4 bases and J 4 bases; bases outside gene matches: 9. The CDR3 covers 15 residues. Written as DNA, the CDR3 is TGCGCCAGCAGCATTACAGGGGGTGAGGGAGAGACCCAGTACTTC. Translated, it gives CASSITGGEGETQYF.

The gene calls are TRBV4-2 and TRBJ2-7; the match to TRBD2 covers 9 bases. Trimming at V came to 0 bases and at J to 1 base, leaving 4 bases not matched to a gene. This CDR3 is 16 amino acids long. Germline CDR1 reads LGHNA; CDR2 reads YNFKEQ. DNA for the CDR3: TGTGCCAGCAGCCAAGATGGACTAGCGTCTTCCTACGAGCAGTACTTC. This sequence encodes CASSQDGLASSYEQYF.

CDR3 sequence: CASSLAVGVDYGYTF. The DNA for the CDR3 is TGTGCCAGCAGCTTGGCGGTAGGGGTCGACTATGGCTACACCTTC. J is TRBJ1-2 and V is TRBV5-4; D possibly corresponds to TRBD1 (5 bases). Between the trimmed V and J ends, which lost 0 bases and 3 bases, there was a span of 12 bases. The CDR3 contains 15 residues. Per the germline V gene, CDR1 is SGHNT and CDR2 is YYREEE (reference sequence).

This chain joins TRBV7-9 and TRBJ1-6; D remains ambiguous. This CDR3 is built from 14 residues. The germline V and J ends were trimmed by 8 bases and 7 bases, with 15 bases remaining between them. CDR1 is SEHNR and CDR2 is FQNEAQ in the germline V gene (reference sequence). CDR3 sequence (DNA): TGTGCCAGCGAGGGTGGGAGTAAGAATTCACCCCTCCACTTT. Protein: CASEGGSKNSPLHF.

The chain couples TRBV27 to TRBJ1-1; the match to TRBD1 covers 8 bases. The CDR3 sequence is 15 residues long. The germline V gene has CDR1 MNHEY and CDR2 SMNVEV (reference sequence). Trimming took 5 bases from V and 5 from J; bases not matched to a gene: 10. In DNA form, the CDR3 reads TGTGCCAGCAGTGATGCAGGGGGCTTTAGTACTGAAGCTTTCTTT. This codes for CASSDAGGFSTEAFF.

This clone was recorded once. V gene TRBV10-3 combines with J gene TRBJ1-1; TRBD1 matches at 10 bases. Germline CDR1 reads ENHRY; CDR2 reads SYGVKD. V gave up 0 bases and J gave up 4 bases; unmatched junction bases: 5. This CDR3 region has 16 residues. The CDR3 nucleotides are TGTGCCATCAGTGAGTCGGAGGACAGGGGGGGCACTGAAGCTTTCTTT. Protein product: CAISESEDRGGTEAFF.